This T cell receptor (beta chain) is from a study of T cell responses to AZD1222 COVID-19 vaccine. Assay: immunoSEQ multiplex PCR; the TCRdb copy retains only in-frame clones and omits some. Here the sample spans about 150,000 clones, roughly nine tenths being singletons. The CDR3 is made up of 15 amino acids. Germline V gene sequence: CDR1 MDHEN, CDR2 SYDVKM. J was trimmed by 4 bases and V by 3 bases; bases with no gene match: 6. The material was peripheral blood, obtained on day 0 of AZD1222 vaccination. This TCR was recovered from an adult in good health. The chain recombines TRBV28 with TRBJ2-7, with TRBD2 matching over 10 bases. The CDR3 DNA is TGTGCCAGCAGTTTCCTAGCGGGAGATCGGTACGAGCAGTACTTC. Amino acid sequence: CASSFLAGDRYEQYF.